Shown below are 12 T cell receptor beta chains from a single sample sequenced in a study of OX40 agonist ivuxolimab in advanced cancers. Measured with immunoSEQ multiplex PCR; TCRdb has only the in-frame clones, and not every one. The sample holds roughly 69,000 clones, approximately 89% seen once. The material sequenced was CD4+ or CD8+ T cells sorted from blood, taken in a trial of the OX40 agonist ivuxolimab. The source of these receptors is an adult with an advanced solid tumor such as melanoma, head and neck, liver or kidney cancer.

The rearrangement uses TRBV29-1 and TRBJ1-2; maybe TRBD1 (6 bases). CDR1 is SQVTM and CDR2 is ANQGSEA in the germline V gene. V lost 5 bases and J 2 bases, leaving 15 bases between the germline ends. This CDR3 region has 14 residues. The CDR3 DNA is TGCAGCGTTATCCGGGACACAGGGAACTATGGCTACACCTTC. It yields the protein CSVIRDTGNYGYTF.

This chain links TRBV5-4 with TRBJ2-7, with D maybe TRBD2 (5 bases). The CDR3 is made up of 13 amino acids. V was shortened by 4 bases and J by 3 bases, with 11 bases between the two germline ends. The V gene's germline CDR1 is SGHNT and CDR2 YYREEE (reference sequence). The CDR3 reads CASSQGLDYEQYF. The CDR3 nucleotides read TGTGCCAGCAGCCAAGGACTGGACTACGAGCAGTACTTC.

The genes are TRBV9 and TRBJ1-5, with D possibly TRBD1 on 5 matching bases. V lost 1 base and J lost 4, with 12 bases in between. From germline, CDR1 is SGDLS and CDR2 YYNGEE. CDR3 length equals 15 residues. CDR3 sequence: CASSVRDLRNQPQHF. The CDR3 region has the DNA TGTGCCAGCAGCGTACGGGACCTACGAAATCAGCCCCAGCATTTT.

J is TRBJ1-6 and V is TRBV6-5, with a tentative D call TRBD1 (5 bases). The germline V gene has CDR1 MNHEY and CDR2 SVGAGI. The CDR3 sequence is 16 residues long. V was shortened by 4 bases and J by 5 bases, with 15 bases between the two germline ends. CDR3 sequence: CASSWRGQGDNSPLHF. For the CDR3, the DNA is TGTGCCAGCAGTTGGAGAGGTCAGGGAGATAATTCACCCCTCCACTTT.

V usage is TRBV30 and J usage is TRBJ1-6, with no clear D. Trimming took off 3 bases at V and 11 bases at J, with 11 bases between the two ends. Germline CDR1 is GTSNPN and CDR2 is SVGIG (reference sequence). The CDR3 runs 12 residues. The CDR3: CAWSPGSAPLHF. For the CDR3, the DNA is TGTGCCTGGAGCCCGGGTTCGGCACCCCTCCACTTT.

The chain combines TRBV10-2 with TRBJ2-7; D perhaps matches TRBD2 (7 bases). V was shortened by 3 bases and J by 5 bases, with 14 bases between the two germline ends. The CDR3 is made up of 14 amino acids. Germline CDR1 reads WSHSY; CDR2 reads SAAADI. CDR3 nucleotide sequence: TGCGCCAGCAGTGATGGGGGGGGCCGGGACGAGCAGTACTTC. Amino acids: CASSDGGGRDEQYF.

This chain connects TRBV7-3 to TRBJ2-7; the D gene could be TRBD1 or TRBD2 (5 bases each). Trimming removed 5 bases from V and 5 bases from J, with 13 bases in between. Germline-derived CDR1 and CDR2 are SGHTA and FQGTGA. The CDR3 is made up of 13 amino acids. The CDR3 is CASSRLLGDEQYF. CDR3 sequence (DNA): TGTGCCAGCAGCCGGCTCCTGGGGGACGAGCAGTACTTC. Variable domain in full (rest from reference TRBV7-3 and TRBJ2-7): GAGVSQTPSNKVTEKGKYVELRCDPISGHTALYWYRQSLGQGPEFLIYFQGTGAADDSGLPNDRFFAVRPEGSVSTLKIQRTERGDSAVYLCASSRLLGDEQYFGPGTRLTVT.

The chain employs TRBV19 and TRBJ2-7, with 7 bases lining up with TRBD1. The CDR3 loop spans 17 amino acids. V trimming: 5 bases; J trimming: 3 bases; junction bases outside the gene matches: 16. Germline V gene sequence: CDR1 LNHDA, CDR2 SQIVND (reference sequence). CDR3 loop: CASSSRRQGGRVYEQYF. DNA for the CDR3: TGTGCCAGTAGTTCCAGAAGACAGGGTGGAAGAGTCTACGAGCAGTACTTC.

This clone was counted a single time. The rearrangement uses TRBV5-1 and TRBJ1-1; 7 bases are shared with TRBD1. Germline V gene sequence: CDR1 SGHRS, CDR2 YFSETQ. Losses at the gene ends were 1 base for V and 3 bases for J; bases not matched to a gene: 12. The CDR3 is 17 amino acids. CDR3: CASSLRATQGIDTEAFF. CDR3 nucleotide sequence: TGCGCCAGCAGCTTGCGGGCGACACAGGGGATCGACACTGAAGCTTTCTTT.

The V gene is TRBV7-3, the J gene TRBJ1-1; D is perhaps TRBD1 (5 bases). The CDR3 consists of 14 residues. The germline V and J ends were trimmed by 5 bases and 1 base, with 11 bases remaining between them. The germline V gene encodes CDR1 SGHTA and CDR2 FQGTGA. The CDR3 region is CASSPGHANTEAFF. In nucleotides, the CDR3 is TGTGCCAGCAGCCCAGGACACGCGAACACTGAAGCTTTCTTT. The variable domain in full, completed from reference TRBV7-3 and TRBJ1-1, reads GAGVSQTPSNKVTEKGKYVELRCDPISGHTALYWYRQSLGQGPEFLIYFQGTGAADDSGLPNDRFFAVRPEGSVSTLKIQRTERGDSAVYLCASSPGHANTEAFFGQGTRLTVV.

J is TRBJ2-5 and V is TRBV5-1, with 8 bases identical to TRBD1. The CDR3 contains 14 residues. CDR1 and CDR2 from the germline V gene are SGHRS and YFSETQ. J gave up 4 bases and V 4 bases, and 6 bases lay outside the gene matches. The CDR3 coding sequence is TGCGCCAGCAGCCGGGCCCAGGGGGCAGAGACCCAGTACTTC. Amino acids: CASSRAQGAETQYF.

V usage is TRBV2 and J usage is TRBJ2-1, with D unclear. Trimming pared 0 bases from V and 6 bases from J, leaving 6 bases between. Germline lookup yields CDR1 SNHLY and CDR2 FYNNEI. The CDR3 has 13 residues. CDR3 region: CASSEATSNEQFF. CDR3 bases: TGTGCCAGCAGTGAAGCTACCAGCAATGAGCAGTTCTTC.